The present entry profiles one T cell receptor beta chain with its context. A much bigger clone sits one base away, suggesting this may be a read error. Making TCR beta cDNA involved 400 to 600 ng total RNA and a constant-region primer. Investigators got TCR beta libraries out of three nested multiplex PCR rounds, done with slightly modified ARM-PCR. Rounds one and two of PCR, each of around 11 cycles, were primed with TRBV1-TRBV30 forward primers and a C-beta reverse primer. TCRdb passed the multiplex PCR reads through MiXCR, listing each CDR3 protein once. The data contain over 95,000 distinct CDR3 sequences, around three quarters of them singletons. This CDR3 region has 12 residues. Trimming removed 7 bases from V and 5 bases from J, with 11 bases in between. Unsorted bulk tissue of roughly 20-34 mg yielded co-extracted RNA and DNA. This entry comes from a study of tumor-infiltrating lymphocytes in primary liver carcinoma.

The sequence was collected from a woman in her sixties or seventies with primary liver carcinoma and hepatitis B virus infection. The chain is built from TRBV12-3 or TRBV12-4 and TRBJ1-1; D possibly corresponds to TRBD1 (5 bases). The material sequenced was liver tumor tissue from sampling region 5. The sample's subset: tumor region T5, tumor centre. CDR3 residues: CASNFGGTEAFF. The DNA for the CDR3 is TGTGCCAGCAATTTCGGGGGGACTGAAGCTTTCTTT.